What follows describes a single T cell receptor (beta chain). The antigen remains unidentified. The data originate from a study of T cells after posttransplantation cyclophosphamide. Findings of the study overall: Later post-transplant blood repertoires were often dominated by donor CD8+ memory clones.

Controls had myeloablative marrow grafts with methotrexate and calcineurin inhibitor, sampled at 1 year. The repertoire was sequenced with immunoSEQ multiplex PCR; TCRdb's copy has only in-frame clones and lacks some. The sample holds more than 20,000 clones, 70% to 90% seen once. This CDR3 comprises 16 residues. The J segment lost 0 bases and the V segment lost 4 bases, leaving 6 bases of the junction unmatched. Per germline, CDR1 MDHEN and CDR2 SYDVKM. This TCR derives from a female patient aged 50 to 65 who received an allogeneic stem cell transplant from an unrelated donor, was CMV-positive, and had chronic GVHD only. Some T cells may be the graft donor's. The sample here was PBMCs, taken after an allogeneic stem cell transplant with a calcineurin inhibitor and methotrexate. The genes are TRBV28 and TRBJ2-1; 7 bases align to TRBD2. The CDR3 reads CASSSAGGGSYNEQFF. CDR3 sequence (DNA): TGTGCCAGCAGTTCAGCGGGCGGGGGCTCCTACAATGAGCAGTTCTTC.